This entry lists 19 T cell receptor beta chains sequenced from one sample in a study of sequential checkpoint blockade in melanoma. Libraries were prepared by immunoSEQ multiplex PCR; TCRdb keeps only in-frame clonotypes and omits some of them. The data show roughly 6,800 clones, around 30% seen once. The treatment denotes: randomized to nivolumab then ipilimumab (arm A) or the reverse (arm B). Sample: tumor tissue (inferred from file names), taken from a patient given nivolumab and ipilimumab in sequence. Receptors were obtained from a human donor with melanoma.

V is TRBV19 and J is TRBJ2-6, with D possibly TRBD1 on 5 matching bases. The CDR3 covers 15 residues. The ends were cut back, 5 bases at V and 0 bases at J, with 8 bases in the middle. Germline lookup yields CDR1 LNHDA and CDR2 SQIVND (reference sequence). This CDR3 reads CASSQQGSGANVLTF. The CDR3 DNA follows: TGTGCCAGTAGTCAGCAGGGCTCTGGGGCCAACGTCCTGACTTTC. The full variable domain, rest sourced from reference TRBV19 and TRBJ2-6, is DGGITQSPKYLFRKEGQNVTLSCEQNLNHDAMYWYRQDPGQGLRLIYYSQIVNDFQKGDIAEGYSVSREKKESFPLTVTSAQKNPTAFYLCASSQQGSGANVLTFGAGSRLTVL.

This clone was observed a single time. The chain combines TRBV19 with TRBJ2-2; a weak D match, TRBD2 (5 bases). Germline values: CDR1 LNHDA, CDR2 SQIVND (reference sequence). The CDR3 totals 13 residues. Trimming shortened V by 7 bases and J by 1 base, and 7 bases separated the two germline ends. This CDR3 is CASIRENTGELFF. Here the CDR3 DNA reads TGTGCCAGTATCCGGGAGAACACCGGGGAGCTGTTTTTT.

This clone has only a few counts. The chain is built from TRBV12-5 and TRBJ1-1; no clear D gene. The CDR3 runs 14 residues. Germline CDR1 reads LGHNT; CDR2 reads FRNRAP. CDR3 sequence: CASGRSQVNTEAFF. The CDR3 DNA reads TGTGCCAGCGGACGTTCGCAGGTGAACACTGAAGCTTTCTTT.

This clone is classed as medium-sized (0.01 to 0.1%). J is TRBJ2-7 and V is TRBV11-3; D is ambiguous. V was clipped by 2 bases and J by 0 bases, with 11 bases between them. Per germline, CDR1 SGHNT and CDR2 YENEEA. This CDR3 spans 15 amino acids. DNA for the CDR3: TGTGCCAGCAGCTTAACGATCGGAGACTCCTACGAGCAGTACTTC. It specifies CASSLTIGDSYEQYF.

This chain uses TRBV15 with TRBJ1-2; TRBD1 matches at 8 bases. This CDR3 has 14 amino acids. V lost 3 bases to trimming and J lost 4 bases; unmatched junction nucleotides: 4. Per the germline V gene, CDR1 is LNHNV and CDR2 is YYDKDF (reference sequence). CDR3 coding DNA: TGTGCCACCAGCAGCGACAGGGGAGGCTATGGCTACACCTTC. Protein product: CATSSDRGGYGYTF.

J is TRBJ2-7 and V is TRBV11-3, with D possibly being TRBD1 or TRBD2 (5 bases each). The germline V gene has CDR1 SGHNT and CDR2 YENEEA. CDR3 size: 16 residues. V lost 4 bases and J lost 4, with 20 bases in between. The CDR3 DNA follows: TGTGCCAGCAGCTCGTCAGGGACCCTAGGGATGTACGAGCAGTACTTC. Translating gives CASSSSGTLGMYEQYF.

The chain uses TRBV11-3 and TRBJ2-1, with 8 bases fitting TRBD2. The CDR3 contains 16 residues. V dropped 5 bases and J dropped 7; count of bases not matched to a gene: 13. Germline V gene lookup returns CDR1 SGHNT and CDR2 YENEEA. The CDR3 sequence: CASSLGSSGPVNEQFF. The CDR3 coding sequence is TGTGCCAGCAGCCTGGGGTCTAGCGGGCCGGTTAATGAGCAGTTCTTC.

The sample holds a few counts of this clone. The chain carries TRBV15 and TRBJ1-1; a possible D gene is TRBD1 (5 bases). The CDR3 is 14 residues long. Germline V gene lookup returns CDR1 LNHNV and CDR2 YYDKDF (reference sequence). V was trimmed by 8 bases and J by 3 bases, leaving 16 bases between them. For the CDR3, the DNA is TGTGCCACCGCTTATCGATTAGGGGACACTGAAGCTTTCTTT. This translates into CATAYRLGDTEAFF.

V is TRBV9 and J is TRBJ1-3; D remains unclear. The CDR3 spans 12 residues. V was clipped by 4 bases and J by 5 bases, with 7 bases between them. CDR1 is SGDLS and CDR2 is YYNGEE in the germline V gene. The DNA of the CDR3 is TGTGCCAGCAGCTTACGACGAAACACCATATATTTT. It translates to CASSLRRNTIYF.

There are many counts of this clone. The chain joins TRBV10-3 to TRBJ2-7, with 9 positions matching TRBD2. The CDR3 has 12 residues. Trimming removed 5 bases from V and 7 bases from J; junction bases left unmatched: 3. Germline V gene sequence: CDR1 ENHRY, CDR2 SYGVKD. The CDR3 DNA sequence: TGTGCCATCAGTACTAGCGGGCAGGAGCAGTACTTC. Its protein product is CAISTSGQEQYF.

This clone was observed a few times. The chain recombines TRBV19 with TRBJ2-3; 10 bases map to TRBD2. CDR3 length: 17 residues. The germline CDR1 and CDR2 sequences are LNHDA and SQIVND (reference sequence). The V gene end was trimmed by 7 bases and the J gene end by 3 bases; junction bases not matched to a gene: 13. The CDR3 nucleotides are TGTGCCAGTATCAACCGGGCTAGCGGGAGAGGGACAGATACGCAGTATTTT. Its protein is CASINRASGRGTDTQYF. Variable domain in full (rest from reference TRBV19 and TRBJ2-3): DGGITQSPKYLFRKEGQNVTLSCEQNLNHDAMYWYRQDPGQGLRLIYYSQIVNDFQKGDIAEGYSVSREKKESFPLTVTSAQKNPTAFYLCASINRASGRGTDTQYFGPGTRLTVL.

The chain has TRBV29-1 and TRBJ1-2, with 7 bases fitting TRBD1. Germline trimming cut 2 bases from V and 3 bases from J; bases unmatched to any gene: 9. CDR1 and CDR2 (germline): SQVTM, ANQGSEA. The CDR3 loop spans 15 amino acids. CDR3 bases: TGCAGCGTTGAAACGACCGGGGACAGATACTATGGCTACACCTTC. Its protein is CSVETTGDRYYGYTF.

This clone was counted only a few times. V gene TRBV29-1 combines with J gene TRBJ1-4; D is perhaps TRBD1 (5 bases). Germline assignment: CDR1 SQVTM and CDR2 ANQGSEA. The CDR3 spans 13 residues. V was trimmed by 3 bases and J by 5 bases, leaving 10 bases between them. The CDR3: CSVDREGNEKLFF. In DNA, the CDR3 is TGCAGCGTTGACAGGGAAGGGAATGAAAAACTGTTTTTT.

V and J are TRBV11-3 and TRBJ2-7, with D perhaps TRBD1 (6 bases). The CDR3 loop spans 15 amino acids. Germline V gene data show CDR1 as SGHNT and CDR2 as YENEEA. V was pared by 1 base and J by 2 bases, with 12 bases between. The DNA for the CDR3 is TGTGCCAGCAGCTTAGTGGCAGGGGCCCCCTACGAGCAGTACTTC. Protein: CASSLVAGAPYEQYF.

The chain is built from TRBV28 and TRBJ1-5; D possibly corresponds to TRBD1 (6 bases). CDR3 length: 14 amino acids. CDR1 MDHEN and CDR2 SYDVKM come from the germline V gene. Trimming removed 11 bases from V and 3 bases from J, with 17 bases in between. CDR3 nucleotides: TGTGCCTGTGAACAGGGAGGTGTCAATCAGCCCCAGCATTTT. This gives the protein CACEQGGVNQPQHF.

This rearrangement joins TRBV19 to TRBJ2-1; the D call may be TRBD1 or TRBD2 (6 bases each). Germline values: CDR1 LNHDA, CDR2 SQIVND (reference sequence). V lost 1 base, J lost 7 bases, and 14 bases lay in between. The CDR3 extends over 15 amino acids. This CDR3 is CASSIGSGAGNEQFF. CDR3 coding DNA: TGTGCCAGTAGTATAGGTTCGGGGGCTGGGAATGAGCAGTTCTTC.

In this sample, this clone turned up many times. The J gene is TRBJ2-7, the V gene TRBV11-3; 10 bases agree with TRBD2. Germline CDR1 is SGHNT and CDR2 is YENEEA. The CDR3 sequence is 16 residues long. The J segment lost 0 bases and the V segment lost 5 bases, leaving 7 bases of the junction unmatched. The DNA of the CDR3 is TGTGCCAGCAGCCGACTAGCGGGTACAAGCTCCTACGAGCAGTACTTC. Amino acids: CASSRLAGTSSYEQYF.

The rearrangement links TRBV29-1 to TRBJ1-2; D may be TRBD1 (6 bases). Germline values: CDR1 SQVTM, CDR2 ANQGSEA. Trimming removed 2 bases from V and 4 bases from J, with 14 bases in between. The CDR3 loop spans 14 amino acids. CDR3 residues: CSVERQGGGYGYTF. The CDR3 region has the DNA TGCAGCGTTGAACGGCAAGGAGGGGGCTATGGCTACACCTTC.

V is TRBV6-8 and J is TRBJ1-5; D gene unclear. The V gene's germline CDR1 is MNHGY and CDR2 SAAAGT. The CDR3 contains 14 residues. V was pared by 10 bases and J by 0 bases, with 13 bases between. The chain's CDR3 is CAIADVDSNQPQHF. The CDR3 nucleotides are TGTGCCATCGCGGATGTGGATAGCAATCAGCCCCAGCATTTT.